This T cell receptor beta chain was identified in a study of CD8 T cells in Susac syndrome. Trimming shortened V by 4 bases and J by 8 bases, and 23 bases separated the two germline ends. The CDR3 contains 16 residues. Germline V gene sequence: CDR1 MRHNA, CDR2 SNTAGT. cDNA came from around 0.5 to 1 ug RNA primed by random hexamers. MiXCR, applied by TCRdb to the immunoSEQ multiplex PCR reads, yields one record per CDR3 protein. The sample includes about 130,000 distinct CDR3 sequences, 93% of them seen just once. The sequence derives from a human donor with multiple sclerosis. V and J are TRBV6-4 and TRBJ2-5; possibly TRBD2 for D (6 bases). Sequences were obtained from CD8+ T cells from PBMCs. CDR3 residues: CASSGCVSPSEDTQYF. The CDR3 DNA reads TGTGCCAGCAGTGGTTGTGTCTCACCTAGCGAGGACACCCAGTACTTC.